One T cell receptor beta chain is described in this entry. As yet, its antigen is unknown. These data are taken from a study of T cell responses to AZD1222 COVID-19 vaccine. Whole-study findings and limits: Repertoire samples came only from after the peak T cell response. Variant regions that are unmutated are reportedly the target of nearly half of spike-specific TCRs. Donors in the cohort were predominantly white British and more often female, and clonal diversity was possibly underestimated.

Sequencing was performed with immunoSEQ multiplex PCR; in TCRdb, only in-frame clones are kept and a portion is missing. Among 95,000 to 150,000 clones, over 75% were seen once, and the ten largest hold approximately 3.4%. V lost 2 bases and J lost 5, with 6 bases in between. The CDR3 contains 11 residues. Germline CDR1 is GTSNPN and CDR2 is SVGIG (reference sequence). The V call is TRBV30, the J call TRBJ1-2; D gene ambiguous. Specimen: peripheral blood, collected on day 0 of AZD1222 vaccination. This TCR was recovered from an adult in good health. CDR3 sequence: CAWSSVYGYTF. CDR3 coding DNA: TGTGCCTGGAGTTCAGTTTATGGCTACACCTTC.